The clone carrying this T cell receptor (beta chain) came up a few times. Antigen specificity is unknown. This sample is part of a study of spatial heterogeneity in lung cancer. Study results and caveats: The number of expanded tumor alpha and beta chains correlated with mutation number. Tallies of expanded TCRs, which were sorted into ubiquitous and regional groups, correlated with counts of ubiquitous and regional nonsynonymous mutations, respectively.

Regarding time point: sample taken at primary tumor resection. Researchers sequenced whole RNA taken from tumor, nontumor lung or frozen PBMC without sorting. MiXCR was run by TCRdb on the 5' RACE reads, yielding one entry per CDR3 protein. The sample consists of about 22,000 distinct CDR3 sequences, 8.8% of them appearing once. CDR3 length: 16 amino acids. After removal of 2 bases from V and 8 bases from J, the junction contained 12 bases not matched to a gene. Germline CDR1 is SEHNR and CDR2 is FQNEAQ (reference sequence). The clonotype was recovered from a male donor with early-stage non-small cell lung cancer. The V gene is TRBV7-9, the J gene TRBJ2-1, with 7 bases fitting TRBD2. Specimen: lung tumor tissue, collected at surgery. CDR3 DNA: TGTGCCAGCAGCTTATATACGGGGGGTACCCTCGATGAGCAGTTCTTC. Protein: CASSLYTGGTLDEQFF.